Listed here are 18 T cell receptor beta chains from one sample, sequenced in a study of pediatric ulcerative colitis (dated by TCRdb to between 2019 and 2020). Preparation of the library involved the immunoSEQ multiplex PCR assay. TCRdb stores this immuneACCESS table with in-frame sequences only. Part of the clones is absent; in the studies checked, under half of the shortfall reflects unresolved V genes, and no reason is known for the rest. The sample table contains more than 12,000 clones; only one count was recorded for around 90% of them. The top ten hold over 0.9% of the sample. Sequenced input: blood. Receptor source: a boy aged 5-17 years with moderate ulcerative colitis.

The V call is TRBV10-2, the J call TRBJ1-4; 12 positions match TRBD1. Trimming cost V 7 bases and J 10 bases; bases outside gene matches: 7. CDR1 is WSHSY, CDR2 SAAADI, per germline. The CDR3 loop spans 14 amino acids. The DNA of the CDR3 is TGCGCCAGCACCCCGGGACAGGGGGCGCGAAAACTGTTTTTT. Amino acids: CASTPGQGARKLFF.

The rearrangement uses TRBV4-1 and TRBJ2-2; no definite D call. The CDR3 extends over 15 amino acids. V shed 2 bases and J shed 0 bases, with 7 bases lying between them. Germline lookup yields CDR1 MGHRA and CDR2 YSYEKL. Here the CDR3 DNA reads TGCGCCAGCAGCCAAAGGGCAGCGAACACCGGGGAGCTGTTTTTT. It translates to CASSQRAANTGELFF.

The rearrangement joins TRBV19 to TRBJ2-3, with TRBD2 as a possible D gene (6 bases). Germline V gene data show CDR1 as LNHDA and CDR2 as SQIVND (reference sequence). This CDR3 region has 17 residues. Trimming pared 1 base from V and 6 bases from J, leaving 20 bases between. CDR3 sequence: CASSIARGFGRRDTQYF. The CDR3 DNA reads as TGTGCCAGTAGTATAGCGCGGGGTTTCGGGAGAAGGGATACGCAGTATTTT.

The chain combines TRBV28 with TRBJ2-7, with D maybe TRBD2 (6 bases). Trimming took 6 bases from V and 0 from J, leaving 15 bases between them. Germline V gives CDR1 MDHEN, CDR2 SYDVKM. This CDR3 has 15 residues. The CDR3 is CASSPGGHSSYEQYF. CDR3 coding DNA: TGTGCCAGCAGCCCCGGAGGGCACAGCTCCTACGAGCAGTACTTC.

The chain is built from TRBV2 and TRBJ1-4; D unclear. Trimming pared 9 bases from V and 10 bases from J, leaving 15 bases between. The CDR3 length is 12 residues. Germline CDR1 and CDR2: SNHLY and FYNNEI. CDR3 DNA: TGTGCCAGTATGGGAATGGTTGGAAAACTGTTTTTT. This codes for CASMGMVGKLFF.

J is TRBJ1-6 and V is TRBV5-6, with 10 positions matching TRBD1. Looked up from germline, CDR1 is SGHDT and CDR2 is YYEEEE. The CDR3 length is 15 residues. The junction had 6 bases not matched to a gene; V was cut back by 4 bases and J by 8 bases. CDR3 in DNA: TGTGCCAGCAGCCCGACCGGGACAGGGGATTCACCCCTCCACTTT. It specifies CASSPTGTGDSPLHF. Full variable domain (rest looked up from reference TRBV5-6 and TRBJ1-6): DAGVTQSPTHLIKTRGQQVTLRCSPKSGHDTVSWYQQALGQGPQFIFQYYEEEERQRGNFPDRFSGHQFPNYSSELNVNALLLGDSALYLCASSPTGTGDSPLHFGNGTRLTVT.

The rearrangement joins TRBV6-5 to TRBJ1-1, with 7 bases that match TRBD1. V was pared by 2 bases and J by 5 bases, with 8 bases of the junction left unmatched. The CDR3 runs to 15 residues. From germline, CDR1 is MNHEY and CDR2 SVGAGI. In DNA form, the CDR3 reads TGTGCCAGCAGTTACGGGCAGGCAGGGGGGACTGAAGCTTTCTTT. Protein: CASSYGQAGGTEAFF.

This clone showed up just once. The chain employs TRBV2 and TRBJ2-5; the D gene is possibly TRBD1 (5 bases). The germline CDR1 and CDR2 sequences are SNHLY and FYNNEI. The CDR3 runs to 12 residues. Trimming shortened V by 8 bases and J by 4 bases, and 11 bases separated the two germline ends. The CDR3 loop reads CASGQGGETQYF. In nucleotides, the CDR3 is TGTGCCAGCGGCCAGGGCGGAGAGACCCAGTACTTC. The full variable domain, in which reference TRBV2 and TRBJ2-5 provide the parts outside the CDR3, is EPEVTQTPSHQVTQMGQEVILRCVPISNHLYFYWYRQILGQKVEFLVSFYNNEISEKSEIFDDQFSVERPDGSNFTLKIRSTKLEDSAMYFCASGQGGETQYFGPGTRLLVL.

The gene calls are TRBV14 and TRBJ1-1, with D perhaps TRBD1 (5 bases). V was cut by 1 base and J by 4 bases, with 10 bases left in between. The CDR3 has 14 residues. The germline V gene has CDR1 SGHDN and CDR2 FVKESK. The CDR3: CASSQAWGSTEAFF. The CDR3 DNA reads as TGTGCCAGCAGCCAAGCATGGGGGAGCACTGAAGCTTTCTTT.

This clone was observed a single time. The chain joins TRBV18 to TRBJ1-4; 8 nucleotides line up with TRBD1. V was pared by 2 bases and J by 3 bases, with 5 bases of the junction left unmatched. CDR3 size: 16 residues. Germline loops: CDR1 KGHSH, CDR2 LQKENI. The CDR3 region is CASSPMPGQANEKLFF. DNA of the CDR3: TGTGCCAGCTCACCAATGCCGGGACAGGCTAATGAAAAACTGTTTTTT.

The V call is TRBV18, the J call TRBJ2-3; 9 bases map to TRBD2. CDR1 and CDR2 from the germline V gene are KGHSH and LQKENI. This CDR3 comprises 16 residues. V trimming: 4 bases; J trimming: 0 bases; junction bases outside the gene matches: 5. This chain's CDR3 is CASSQTSGVSTDTQYF. DNA for the CDR3: TGTGCCAGCTCACAGACTAGCGGAGTTAGCACAGATACGCAGTATTTT.

This clone was detected only a few times. The chain couples TRBV5-8 to TRBJ2-1; D remains unclear. The CDR3 totals 11 residues. V lost 4 bases to trimming and J lost 4 bases, with 3 bases between them. Germline V lookup: CDR1 SGHTS, CDR2 YDEGEE. The CDR3 protein is CASSPYNEQFF. The CDR3 nucleotides are TGTGCCAGCAGCCCTTACAATGAGCAGTTCTTC.

CDR3 bases: TGTGCCAGCACCCCTTCAGATGCAGGCAGCATAGTAAATCAGCCCCAGCATTTT. It translates to CASTPSDAGSIVNQPQHF. The gene calls are TRBV28 and TRBJ1-5; D gene ambiguous. The CDR3 runs 18 residues. The V and J ends lost 7 bases and 4 bases respectively, with 26 bases between them. Germline V lookup: CDR1 MDHEN, CDR2 SYDVKM.

This chain uses TRBV13 with TRBJ2-5; TRBD2 agrees at 14 bases. Germline trimming cut 2 bases from V and 2 bases from J; bases unmatched to any gene: 1. CDR3 length: 16 residues. CDR1 and CDR2 from the germline V gene are PRHDT and FYEKMQ (reference sequence). Here the CDR3 DNA reads TGTGCCAGCAGCTTAAGACTAGCGGGGGGGCAAGAGACCCAGTACTTC. It codes for CASSLRLAGGQETQYF.

This rearrangement joins TRBV7-9 to TRBJ2-7; D uncertain. CDR3 size: 13 residues. The ends were cut back, 5 bases at V and 7 bases at J, with 15 bases in the middle. Germline loops: CDR1 SEHNR, CDR2 FQNEAQ (reference sequence). CDR3 in DNA: TGTGCCAGCAGCCACAGTCAACCCGTAGAGCAGTACTTC. It translates to CASSHSQPVEQYF.

The chain couples TRBV19 to TRBJ2-2; perhaps TRBD2 as D (6 bases). The ends were cut back, 8 bases at V and 3 bases at J, with 13 bases in the middle. The germline gives CDR1 LNHDA, CDR2 SQIVND (reference sequence). This CDR3 spans 14 amino acids. CDR3 sequence: CASCGGWDTGELFF. In nucleotides, the CDR3 is TGTGCCAGTTGTGGGGGGTGGGACACCGGGGAGCTGTTTTTT.

This clone was observed a few times. This chain joins TRBV12-5 and TRBJ1-5, with 11 nucleotides matching TRBD1. Losses at the gene ends were 5 bases for V and 11 bases for J; bases not matched to a gene: 5. The CDR3 has 13 amino acids. The germline gives CDR1 LGHNT, CDR2 FRNRAP. CDR3 region: CASGPWDRGTQHF. The CDR3 DNA reads TGTGCTAGTGGTCCCTGGGACAGGGGGACCCAGCATTTT.

The chain joins TRBV19 to TRBJ1-1; no clear D. The CDR3 runs to 15 residues. The germline V gene has CDR1 LNHDA and CDR2 SQIVND (reference sequence). V was cut by 3 bases and J by 1 base, with 12 bases left in between. In DNA, the CDR3 is TGTGCCAGTAGTATTTCGTTGGTCGGGAACACTGAAGCTTTCTTT. Its translation: CASSISLVGNTEAFF.